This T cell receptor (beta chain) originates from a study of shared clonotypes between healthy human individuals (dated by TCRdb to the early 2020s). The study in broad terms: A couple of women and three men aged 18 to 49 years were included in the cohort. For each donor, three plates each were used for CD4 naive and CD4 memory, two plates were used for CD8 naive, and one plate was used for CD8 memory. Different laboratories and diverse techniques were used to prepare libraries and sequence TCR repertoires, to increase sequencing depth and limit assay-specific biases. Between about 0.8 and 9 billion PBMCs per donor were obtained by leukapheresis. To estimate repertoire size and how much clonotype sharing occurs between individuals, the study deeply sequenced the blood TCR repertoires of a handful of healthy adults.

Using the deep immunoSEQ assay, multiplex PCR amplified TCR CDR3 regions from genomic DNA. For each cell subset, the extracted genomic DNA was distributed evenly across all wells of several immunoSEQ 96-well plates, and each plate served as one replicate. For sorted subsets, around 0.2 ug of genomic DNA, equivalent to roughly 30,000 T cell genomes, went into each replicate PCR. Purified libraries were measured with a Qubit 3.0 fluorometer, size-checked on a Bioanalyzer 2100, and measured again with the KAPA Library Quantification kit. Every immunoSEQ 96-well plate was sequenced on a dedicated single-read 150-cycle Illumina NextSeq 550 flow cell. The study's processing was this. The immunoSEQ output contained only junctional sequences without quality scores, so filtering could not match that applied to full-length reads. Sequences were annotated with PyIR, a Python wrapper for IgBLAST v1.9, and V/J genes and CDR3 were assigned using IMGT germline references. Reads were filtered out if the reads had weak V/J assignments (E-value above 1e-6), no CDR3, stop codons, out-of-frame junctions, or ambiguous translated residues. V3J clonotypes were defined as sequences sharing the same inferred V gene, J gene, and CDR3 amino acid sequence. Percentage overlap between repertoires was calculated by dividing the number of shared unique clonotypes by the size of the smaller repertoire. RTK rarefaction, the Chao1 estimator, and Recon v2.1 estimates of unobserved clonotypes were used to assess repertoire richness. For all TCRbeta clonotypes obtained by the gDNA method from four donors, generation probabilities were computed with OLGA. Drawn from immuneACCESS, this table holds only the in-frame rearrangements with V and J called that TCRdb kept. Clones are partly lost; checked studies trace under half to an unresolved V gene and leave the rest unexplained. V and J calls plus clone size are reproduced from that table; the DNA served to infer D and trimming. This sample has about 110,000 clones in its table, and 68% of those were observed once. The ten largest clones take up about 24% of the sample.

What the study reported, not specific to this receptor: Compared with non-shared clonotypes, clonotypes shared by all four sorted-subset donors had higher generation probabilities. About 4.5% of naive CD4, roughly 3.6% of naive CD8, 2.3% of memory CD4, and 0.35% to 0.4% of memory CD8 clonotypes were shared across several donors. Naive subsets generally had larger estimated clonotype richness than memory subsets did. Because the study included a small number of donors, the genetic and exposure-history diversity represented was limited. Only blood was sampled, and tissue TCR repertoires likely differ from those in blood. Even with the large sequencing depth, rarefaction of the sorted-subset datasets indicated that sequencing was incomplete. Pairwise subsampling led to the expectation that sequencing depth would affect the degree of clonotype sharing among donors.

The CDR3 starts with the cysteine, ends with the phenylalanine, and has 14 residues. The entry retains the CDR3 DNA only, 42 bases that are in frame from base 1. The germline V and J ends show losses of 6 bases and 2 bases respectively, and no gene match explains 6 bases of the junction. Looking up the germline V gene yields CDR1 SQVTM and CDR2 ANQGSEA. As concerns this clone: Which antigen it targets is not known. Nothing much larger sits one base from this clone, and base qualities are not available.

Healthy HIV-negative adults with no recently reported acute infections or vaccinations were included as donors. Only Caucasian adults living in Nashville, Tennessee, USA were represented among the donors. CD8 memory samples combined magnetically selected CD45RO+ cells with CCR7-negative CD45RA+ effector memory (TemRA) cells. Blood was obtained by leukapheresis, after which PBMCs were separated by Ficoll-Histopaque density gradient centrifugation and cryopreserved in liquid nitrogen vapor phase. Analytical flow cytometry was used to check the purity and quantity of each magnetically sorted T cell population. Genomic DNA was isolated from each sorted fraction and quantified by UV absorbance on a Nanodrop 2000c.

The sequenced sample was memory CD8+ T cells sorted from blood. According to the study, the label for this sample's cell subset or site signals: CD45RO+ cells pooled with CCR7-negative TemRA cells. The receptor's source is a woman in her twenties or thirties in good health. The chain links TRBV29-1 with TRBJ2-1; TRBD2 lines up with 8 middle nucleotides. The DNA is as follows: TGCAGCGTGGCTGGAGCGGGAGCCTACAATGAGCAGTTCTTC. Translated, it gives CSVAGAGAYNEQFF.